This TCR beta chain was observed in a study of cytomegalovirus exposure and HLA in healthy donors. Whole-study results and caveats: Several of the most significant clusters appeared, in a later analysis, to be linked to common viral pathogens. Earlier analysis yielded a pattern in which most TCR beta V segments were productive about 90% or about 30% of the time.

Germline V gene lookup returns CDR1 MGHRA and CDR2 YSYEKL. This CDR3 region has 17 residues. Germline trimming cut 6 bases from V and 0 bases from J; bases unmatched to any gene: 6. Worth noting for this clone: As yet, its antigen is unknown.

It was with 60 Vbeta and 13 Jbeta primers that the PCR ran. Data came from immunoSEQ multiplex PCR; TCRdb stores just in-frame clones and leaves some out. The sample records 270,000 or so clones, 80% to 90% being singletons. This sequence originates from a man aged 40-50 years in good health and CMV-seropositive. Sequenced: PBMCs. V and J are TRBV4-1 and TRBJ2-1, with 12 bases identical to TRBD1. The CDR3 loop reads CASSGTGGPFSYNEQFF. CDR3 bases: TGCGCCAGCAGTGGGACAGGGGGCCCTTTCTCCTACAATGAGCAGTTCTTC.